The sequence of this TCR beta chain was determined in a study of blood T cell repertoires in COVID-19. The CDR3 is 16 amino acids. CDR1 and CDR2 (germline): SQVTM, ANQGSEA. V lost 2 bases to trimming and J lost 0 bases; unmatched junction nucleotides: 6. Only one count was recorded for this clone. Per the study methods: How many nucleated cells were present was estimated from reference gene primer amplification. TCRdb's table, derived via immunoSEQ multiplex PCR, lists solely in-frame clones and lacks some. That table gives V, J and clone size, and the DNA gave D and trimming. The table includes fewer than 350,000 clones, 70% to 90% detected once.

The material sequenced was peripheral blood. The clonotype originates from a human donor in a cohort sampled during active COVID-19. The chain couples TRBV29-1 to TRBJ2-4, with 8 positions matching TRBD2. The CDR3 reads CSVESGGHLAKNIQYF. In nucleotides, the CDR3 is TGCAGCGTTGAATCGGGGGGGCATCTAGCCAAAAACATTCAGTACTTC.